This TCR beta chain was sequenced during a study of blood T cell repertoires in COVID-19. This CDR3 comprises 15 residues. Per the germline V gene, CDR1 is SEHNR and CDR2 is FQNEAQ (reference sequence). The method was immunoSEQ multiplex PCR; TCRdb's version includes in-frame clones alone and lacks a portion of them. In the table there are roughly 200,000 clones, 70% to 90% of which are singletons. With respect to this clone: A junction end diverges from the germline sequence, so it may reflect a read error.

The chain joins TRBV7-9 to TRBJ1-6; maybe TRBD1 (5 bases). The receptor's source is a woman between 50 and 59 years old with COVID-19, enrolled during active disease. Sample: peripheral blood. The CDR3 is CASRADQGGYSPLHF. The CDR3, as DNA: TGTGCGAGCAGGGCGGACCAGGGAGGTTATTCACCCCTCCACTTT.